Included here is one TCR beta chain sequence, with context. The naive CD8 fraction comprised CD45RO-negative cells positively selected for CCR7 and excluded terminally differentiated effector memory CD45RA+ cells. The study drew all its donors from Caucasian adults living in Nashville, Tennessee. Germline V gene sequence: CDR1 LGHNA, CDR2 YSLEER. Unmatched junction bases numbered 7, after V lost 0 bases and J lost 5 bases. CDR3 length: 16 amino acids. The sample is drawn from a study of shared clonotypes between healthy human individuals. An even split of each subset's genomic DNA across several immunoSEQ plates was performed. TCRdb's copy holds only in-frame clones and misses some; the assay was immunoSEQ multiplex PCR. The sample records 1.5 million to 2.5 million clones, roughly 94% being singletons.

This chain connects TRBV4-3 to TRBJ2-4, with 7 bases fitting TRBD1. The sequenced sample consisted of naive CD8+ T cells sorted from blood. This sequence was found in a man aged 18 to 29 in good health. CDR3 region: CASSQDEGQLQNIQYF. The CDR3 bases are TGCGCCAGCAGCCAAGATGAGGGACAGTTGCAAAACATTCAGTACTTC.